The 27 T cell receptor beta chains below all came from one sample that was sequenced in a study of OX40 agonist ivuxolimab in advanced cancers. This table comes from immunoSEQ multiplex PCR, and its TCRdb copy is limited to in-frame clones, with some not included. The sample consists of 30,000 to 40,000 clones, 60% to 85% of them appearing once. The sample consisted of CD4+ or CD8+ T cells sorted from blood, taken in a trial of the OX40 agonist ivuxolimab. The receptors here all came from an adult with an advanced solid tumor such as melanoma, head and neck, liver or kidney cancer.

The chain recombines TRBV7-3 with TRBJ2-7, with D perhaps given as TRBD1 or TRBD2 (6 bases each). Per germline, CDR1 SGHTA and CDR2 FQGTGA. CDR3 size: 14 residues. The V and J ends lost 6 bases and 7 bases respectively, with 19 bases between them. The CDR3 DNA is TGTGCCAGCAGTAATATCGGGGGCGCGGGGGAGCAGTACTTC. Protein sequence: CASSNIGGAGEQYF.

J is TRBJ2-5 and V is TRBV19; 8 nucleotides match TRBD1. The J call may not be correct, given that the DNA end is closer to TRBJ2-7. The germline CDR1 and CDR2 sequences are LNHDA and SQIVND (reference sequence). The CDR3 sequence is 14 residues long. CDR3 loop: CASSATGGIYEQYF. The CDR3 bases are TGTGCCAGTAGTGCCACAGGGGGAATATACGAGCAGTACTTC.

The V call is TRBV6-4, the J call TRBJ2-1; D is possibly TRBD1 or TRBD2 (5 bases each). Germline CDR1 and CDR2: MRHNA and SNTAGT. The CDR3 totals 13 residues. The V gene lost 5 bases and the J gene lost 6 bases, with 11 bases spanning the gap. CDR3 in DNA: TGTGCCAGCAGTCAAGGGACCGGCAATGAGCAGTTCTTC. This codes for CASSQGTGNEQFF.

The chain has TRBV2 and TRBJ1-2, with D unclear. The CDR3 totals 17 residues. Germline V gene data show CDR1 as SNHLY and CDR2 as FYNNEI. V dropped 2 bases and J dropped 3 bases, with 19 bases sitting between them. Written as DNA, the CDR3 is TGTGCCAGCAGTGAATCCAGGACGGCCCACGCGGACTATGGCTACACCTTC. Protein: CASSESRTAHADYGYTF.

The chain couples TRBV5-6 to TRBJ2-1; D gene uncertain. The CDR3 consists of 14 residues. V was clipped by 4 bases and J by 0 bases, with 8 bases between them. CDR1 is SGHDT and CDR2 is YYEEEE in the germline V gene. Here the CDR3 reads CASSELVSYNEQFF. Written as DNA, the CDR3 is TGTGCCAGCAGCGAGCTCGTCTCCTACAATGAGCAGTTCTTC.

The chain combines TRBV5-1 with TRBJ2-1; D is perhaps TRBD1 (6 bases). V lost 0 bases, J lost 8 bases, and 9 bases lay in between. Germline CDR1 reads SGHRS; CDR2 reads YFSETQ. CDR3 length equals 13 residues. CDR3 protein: CASSLGPGDEQFF. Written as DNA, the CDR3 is TGCGCCAGCAGCTTGGGGCCAGGGGATGAGCAGTTCTTC.

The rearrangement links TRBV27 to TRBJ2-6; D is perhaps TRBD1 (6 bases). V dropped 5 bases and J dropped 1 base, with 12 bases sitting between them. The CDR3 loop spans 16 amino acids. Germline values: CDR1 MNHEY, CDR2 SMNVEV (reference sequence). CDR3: CASSRQAESGANVLTF. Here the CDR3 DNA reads TGTGCCAGCAGTCGACAGGCCGAGTCTGGGGCCAACGTCCTGACTTTC.

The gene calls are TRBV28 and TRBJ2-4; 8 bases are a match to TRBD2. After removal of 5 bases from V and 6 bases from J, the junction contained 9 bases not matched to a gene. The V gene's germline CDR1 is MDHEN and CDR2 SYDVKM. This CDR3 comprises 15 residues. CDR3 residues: CASSRELAAINIQYF. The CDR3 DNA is TGTGCCAGCAGTCGGGAACTAGCGGCGATAAACATTCAGTACTTC.

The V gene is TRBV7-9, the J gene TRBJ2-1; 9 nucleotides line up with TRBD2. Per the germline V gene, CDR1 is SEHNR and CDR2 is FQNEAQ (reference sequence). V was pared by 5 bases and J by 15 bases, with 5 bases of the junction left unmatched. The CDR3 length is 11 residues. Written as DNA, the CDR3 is TGTGCCAGCAGCCGCGGGAGGGCCCTGTTCTTC. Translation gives CASSRGRALFF.

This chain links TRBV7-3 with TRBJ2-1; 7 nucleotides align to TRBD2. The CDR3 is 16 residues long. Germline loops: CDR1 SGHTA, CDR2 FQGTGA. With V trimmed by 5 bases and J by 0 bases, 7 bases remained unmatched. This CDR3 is CASSRTSVSSYNEQFF. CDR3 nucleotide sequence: TGTGCCAGCAGCCGAACTAGCGTGAGCTCCTACAATGAGCAGTTCTTC.

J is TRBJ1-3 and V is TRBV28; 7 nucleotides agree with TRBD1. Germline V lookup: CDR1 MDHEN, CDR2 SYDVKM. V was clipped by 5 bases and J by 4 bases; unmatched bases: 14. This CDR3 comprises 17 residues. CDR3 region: CASSLGATGEGGNTIYF. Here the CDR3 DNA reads TGTGCCAGCAGTCTCGGGGCCACAGGGGAAGGCGGAAACACCATATATTTT. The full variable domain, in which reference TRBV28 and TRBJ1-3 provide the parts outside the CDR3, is DVKVTQSSRYLVKRTGEKVFLECVQDMDHENMFWYRQDPGLGLRLIYFSYDVKMKEKGDIPEGYSVSREKKERFSLILESASTNQTSMYLCASSLGATGEGGNTIYFGEGSWLTVV.

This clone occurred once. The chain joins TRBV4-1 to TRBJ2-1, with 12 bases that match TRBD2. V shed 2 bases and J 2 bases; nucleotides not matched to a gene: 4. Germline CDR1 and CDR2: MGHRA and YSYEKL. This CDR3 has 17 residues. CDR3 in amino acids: CASSQNLAGGPYNEQFF. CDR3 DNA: TGCGCCAGCAGCCAAAATCTAGCGGGAGGGCCCTACAATGAGCAGTTCTTC.

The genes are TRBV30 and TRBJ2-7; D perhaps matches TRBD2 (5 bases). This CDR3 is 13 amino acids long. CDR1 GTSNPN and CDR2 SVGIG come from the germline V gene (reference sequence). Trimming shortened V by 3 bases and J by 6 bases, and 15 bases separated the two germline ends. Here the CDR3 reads CAWRREEVGEQYF. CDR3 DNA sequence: TGTGCCTGGAGACGAGAGGAGGTAGGCGAGCAGTACTTC.

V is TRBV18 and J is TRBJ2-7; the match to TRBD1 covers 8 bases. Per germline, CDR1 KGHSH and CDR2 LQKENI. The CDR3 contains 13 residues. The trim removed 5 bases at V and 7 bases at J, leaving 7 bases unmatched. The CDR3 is CASSFQGAGEQYF. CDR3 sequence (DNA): TGTGCCAGCTCATTTCAGGGGGCAGGGGAGCAGTACTTC.

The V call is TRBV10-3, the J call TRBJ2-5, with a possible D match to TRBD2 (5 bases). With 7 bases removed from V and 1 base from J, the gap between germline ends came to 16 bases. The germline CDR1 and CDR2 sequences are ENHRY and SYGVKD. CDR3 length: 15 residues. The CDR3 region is CAINNEAGGQETQYF. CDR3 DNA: TGTGCCATCAACAACGAGGCGGGCGGCCAAGAGACCCAGTACTTC.

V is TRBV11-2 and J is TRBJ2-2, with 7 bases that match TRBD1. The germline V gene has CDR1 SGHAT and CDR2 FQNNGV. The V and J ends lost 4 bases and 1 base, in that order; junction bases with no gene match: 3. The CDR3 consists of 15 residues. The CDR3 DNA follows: TGTGCCAGCAGCTCTAGGGGGCTGAACACCGGGGAGCTGTTTTTT. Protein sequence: CASSSRGLNTGELFF.

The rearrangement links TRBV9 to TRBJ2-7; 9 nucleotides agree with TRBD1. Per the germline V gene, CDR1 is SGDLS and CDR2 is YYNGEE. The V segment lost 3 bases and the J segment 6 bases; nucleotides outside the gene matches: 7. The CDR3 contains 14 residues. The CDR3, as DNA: TGTGCCAGCAGCGAGAGGGGACAGGGTACCGAGCAGTACTTC. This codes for CASSERGQGTEQYF.

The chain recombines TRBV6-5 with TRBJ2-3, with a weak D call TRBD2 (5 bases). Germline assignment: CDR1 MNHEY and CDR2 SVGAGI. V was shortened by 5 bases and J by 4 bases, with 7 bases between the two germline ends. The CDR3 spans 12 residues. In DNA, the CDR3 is TGTGCCAGCAGTACCGGGGCAGATACGCAGTATTTT. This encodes CASSTGADTQYF.

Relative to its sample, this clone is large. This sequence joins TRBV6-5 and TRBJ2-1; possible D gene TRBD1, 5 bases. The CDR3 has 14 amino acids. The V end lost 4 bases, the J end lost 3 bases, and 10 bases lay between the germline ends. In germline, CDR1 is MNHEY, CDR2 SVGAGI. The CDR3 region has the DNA TGTGCCAGCAGTTTCTGGGGCTTCTACAATGAGCAGTTCTTC. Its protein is CASSFWGFYNEQFF.

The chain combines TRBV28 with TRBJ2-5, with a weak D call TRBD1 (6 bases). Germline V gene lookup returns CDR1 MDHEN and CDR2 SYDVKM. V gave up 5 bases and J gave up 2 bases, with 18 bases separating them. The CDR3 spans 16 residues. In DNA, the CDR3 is TGTGCCAGCAGTCCTTCCGGGACAAGGGTTCAAGAGACCCAGTACTTC. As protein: CASSPSGTRVQETQYF.

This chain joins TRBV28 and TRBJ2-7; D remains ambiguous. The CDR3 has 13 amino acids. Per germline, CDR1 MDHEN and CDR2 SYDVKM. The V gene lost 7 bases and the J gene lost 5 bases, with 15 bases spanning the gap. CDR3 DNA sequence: TGTGCCAGCAAAACTCCCGGAGAGGACGAGCAGTACTTC. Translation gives CASKTPGEDEQYF.

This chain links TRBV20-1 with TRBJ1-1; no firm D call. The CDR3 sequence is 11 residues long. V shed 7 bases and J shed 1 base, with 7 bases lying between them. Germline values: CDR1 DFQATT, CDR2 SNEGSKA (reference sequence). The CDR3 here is CSVGRNTEAFF. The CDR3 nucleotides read TGCAGTGTCGGCAGGAACACTGAAGCTTTCTTT.

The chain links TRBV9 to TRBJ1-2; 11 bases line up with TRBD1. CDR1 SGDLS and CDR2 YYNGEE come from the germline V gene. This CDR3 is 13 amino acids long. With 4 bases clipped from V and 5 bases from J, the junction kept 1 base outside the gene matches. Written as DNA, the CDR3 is TGTGCCAGCAGCCGGGACAGGGGGTATGGCTACACCTTC. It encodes CASSRDRGYGYTF.

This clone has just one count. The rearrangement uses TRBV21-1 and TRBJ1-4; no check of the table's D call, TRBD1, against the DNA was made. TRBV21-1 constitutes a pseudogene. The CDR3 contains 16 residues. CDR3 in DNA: TGTGCCAGCAGCAAAGGGGGCACCCCGGGCGTGGGAAAACTGTTTTTT. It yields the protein CASSKGGTPGVGKLFF.

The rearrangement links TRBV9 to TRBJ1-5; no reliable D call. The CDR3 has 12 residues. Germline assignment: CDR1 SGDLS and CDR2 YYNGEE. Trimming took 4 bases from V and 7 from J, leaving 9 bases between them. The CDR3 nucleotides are TGTGCCAGCAGCTCCGGACCGCAGCCCCAGCATTTT. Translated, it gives CASSSGPQPQHF.

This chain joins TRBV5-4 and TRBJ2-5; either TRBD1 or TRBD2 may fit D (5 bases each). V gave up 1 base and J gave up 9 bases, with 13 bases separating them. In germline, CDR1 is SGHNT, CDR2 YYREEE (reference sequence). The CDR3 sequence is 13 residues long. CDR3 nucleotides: TGTGCCAGCAGCTTGACCGGGGCGGCGGCCCAGTACTTC. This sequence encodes CASSLTGAAAQYF.

The CDR3 DNA reads TGTGCCAGCAGCCAACGTCGGGACAGCCACTACGAGCAGTACTTC. Its protein is CASSQRRDSHYEQYF. The J gene is TRBJ2-7, the V gene TRBV7-6, with TRBD1 matching over 7 bases. The CDR3 has 15 residues. V dropped 5 bases and J dropped 3; count of bases not matched to a gene: 10. Germline V lookup: CDR1 SGHVS, CDR2 FNYEAQ.